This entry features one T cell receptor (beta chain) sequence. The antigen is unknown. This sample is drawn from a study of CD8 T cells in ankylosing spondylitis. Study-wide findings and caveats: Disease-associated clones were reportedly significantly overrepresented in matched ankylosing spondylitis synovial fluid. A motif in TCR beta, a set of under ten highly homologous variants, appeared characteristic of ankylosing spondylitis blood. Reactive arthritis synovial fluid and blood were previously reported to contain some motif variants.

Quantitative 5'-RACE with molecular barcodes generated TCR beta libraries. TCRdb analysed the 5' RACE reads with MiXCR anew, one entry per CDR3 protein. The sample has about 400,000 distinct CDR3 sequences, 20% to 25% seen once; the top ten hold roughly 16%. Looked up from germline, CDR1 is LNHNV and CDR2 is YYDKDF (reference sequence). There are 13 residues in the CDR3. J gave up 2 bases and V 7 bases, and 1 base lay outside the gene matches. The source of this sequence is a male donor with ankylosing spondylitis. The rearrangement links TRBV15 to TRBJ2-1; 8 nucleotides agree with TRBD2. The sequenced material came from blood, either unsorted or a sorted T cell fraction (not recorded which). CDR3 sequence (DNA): TGTGCCACCAAAGCGGGAGCCTACAATGAGCAGTTCTTC. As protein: CATKAGAYNEQFF. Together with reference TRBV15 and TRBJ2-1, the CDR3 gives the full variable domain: DAMVIQNPRYQVTQFGKPVTLSCSQTLNHNVMYWYQQKSSQAPKLLFHYYDKDFNNEADTPDNFQSRRPNTSFCFLDIRSPGLGDTAMYLCATKAGAYNEQFFGPGTRLTVL.